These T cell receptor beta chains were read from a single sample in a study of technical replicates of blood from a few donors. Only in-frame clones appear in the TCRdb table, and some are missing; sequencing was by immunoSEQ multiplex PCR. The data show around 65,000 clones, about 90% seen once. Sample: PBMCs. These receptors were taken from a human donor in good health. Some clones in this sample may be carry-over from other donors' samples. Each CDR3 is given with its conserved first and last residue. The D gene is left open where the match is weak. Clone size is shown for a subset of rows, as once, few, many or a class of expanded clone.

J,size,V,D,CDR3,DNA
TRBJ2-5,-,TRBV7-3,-,CASSLNRGETQYF,TGTGCCAGCAGCTTAAATCGCGGAGAGACCCAGTACTTC
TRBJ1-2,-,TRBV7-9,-,CASSTIEGQAYGYTF,TGTGCCAGCAGCACAATCGAGGGACAAGCCTATGGCTACACCTTC
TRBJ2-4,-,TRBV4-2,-,CASGQDRGNIQYF,TGTGCCAGCGGCCAGGACAGAGGAAACATTCAGTACTTC
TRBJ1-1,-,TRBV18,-,CASSPRTDMNTEAFF,TGTGCCAGCTCACCCCGGACAGACATGAACACTGAAGCTTTCTTT
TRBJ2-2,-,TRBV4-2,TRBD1,CASSQGTGFDNTGELFF,TGTGCCAGCAGCCAAGGGACAGGGTTTGACAACACCGGGGAGCTGTTTTTT
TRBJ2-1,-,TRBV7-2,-,CASSLFIRASGAGEQFF,TGTGCCAGCAGCCTTTTTATTAGGGCTAGTGGGGCGGGAGAGCAGTTCTTC
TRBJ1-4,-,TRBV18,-,CASSPRLTGPNEKLFF,TGTGCCAGCTCACCAAGACTGACGGGTCCTAATGAAAAACTGTTTTTT
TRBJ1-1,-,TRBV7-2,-,CASSLVQGMNTEAFF,TGTGCCAGCAGCTTAGTTCAGGGAATGAACACTGAAGCTTTCTTT
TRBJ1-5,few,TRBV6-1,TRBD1,CASSESGGNQPQHF,TGTGCCAGCAGTGAATCAGGGGGTAATCAGCCCCAGCATTTT
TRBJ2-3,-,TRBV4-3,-,CASSQDGGSAGRTDTQYF,TGCGCCAGCAGCCAAGATGGGGGGTCGGCGGGCAGGACAGATACGCAGTATTTT
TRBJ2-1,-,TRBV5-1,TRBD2,CASSFGGRGYDEQFF,TGCGCCAGCAGCTTTGGCGGGAGGGGTTACGATGAGCAGTTCTTC
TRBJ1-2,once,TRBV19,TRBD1,CASKQGQFYGYTF,TGTGCCAGTAAACAGGGGCAGTTCTATGGCTACACCTTC
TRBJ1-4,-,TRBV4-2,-,CASSQQATNEKLFF,TGTGCCAGCAGCCAACAGGCAACTAATGAAAAACTGTTTTTT
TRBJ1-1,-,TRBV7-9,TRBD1,CASSKPSGTVYKAFF,TGTGCCAGCAGCAAACCCTCGGGGACAGTCTATAAAGCTTTCTTT
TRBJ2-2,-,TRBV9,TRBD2,CASSVVTSAGTGELFF,TGTGCCAGCAGCGTAGTAACTAGCGCTGGCACCGGGGAGCTGTTTTTT
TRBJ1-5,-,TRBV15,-,CATSGGSNQPQHF,TGTGCCACCAGCGGGGGGAGCAATCAGCCCCAGCATTTT
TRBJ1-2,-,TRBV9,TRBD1,CASTSPGTDPYGYTF,TGTGCCAGCACCTCCCCGGGGACAGACCCTTATGGCTACACCTTC
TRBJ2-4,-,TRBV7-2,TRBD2,CASSLRGLATNIQYF,TGTGCCAGCAGCTTAAGGGGACTAGCGACAAACATTCAGTACTTC
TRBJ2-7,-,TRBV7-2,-,CASSASGYEQYF,TGTGCCAGCAGCGCTTCCGGCTACGAGCAGTACTTC
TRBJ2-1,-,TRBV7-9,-,CASSLSYEQFF,TGTGCCAGCAGCTTATCCTATGAGCAGTTCTTC
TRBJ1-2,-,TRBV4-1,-,CASSHDRNANYGYTF,TGCGCCAGCAGCCACGACAGAAATGCTAACTATGGCTACACCTTC
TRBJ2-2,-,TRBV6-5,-,CASSYLPTGSTGELFF,TGTGCCAGCAGTTACCTACCGACAGGAAGCACCGGGGAGCTGTTTTTT
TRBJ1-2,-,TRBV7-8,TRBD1,CASSSSRGQGNYGYTF,TGTGCCAGCAGCTCCAGCAGGGGACAGGGGAACTATGGCTACACCTTC
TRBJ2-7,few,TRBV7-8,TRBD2,CASTPTSASYEQYF,TGTGCCAGCACCCCGACTAGCGCCTCCTACGAGCAGTACTTC
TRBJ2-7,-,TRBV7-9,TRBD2,CASTLTTSGGYEQYF,TGTGCCAGCACCCTTACCACTAGCGGGGGATACGAGCAGTACTTC
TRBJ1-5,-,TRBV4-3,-,CASSQDRGDNQPQHF,TGCGCCAGCAGCCAAGACAGGGGTGACAATCAGCCCCAGCATTTT
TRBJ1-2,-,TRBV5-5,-,CASSLGQENYGYTF,TGTGCCAGCAGCTTGGGACAGGAGAACTATGGCTACACCTTC
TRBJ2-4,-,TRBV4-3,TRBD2,CASSQGLAGAKNIQYF,TGCGCCAGCAGCCAAGGACTAGCGGGAGCCAAAAACATTCAGTACTTC
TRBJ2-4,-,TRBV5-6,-,CASSPGQWLAKNIQYF,TGTGCCAGCAGCCCAGGACAGTGGCTAGCCAAAAACATTCAGTACTTC
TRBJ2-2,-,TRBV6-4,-,CASSDSRFGELFF,TGTGCCAGCAGTGACTCGAGGTTCGGGGAGCTGTTTTTT
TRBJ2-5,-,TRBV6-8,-,CASRPLAEETQYF,TGTGCCAGCAGACCACTAGCAGAAGAGACCCAGTACTTC
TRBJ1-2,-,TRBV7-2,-,CASSPGGGRGSNYGYTF,TGTGCCAGCAGCCCCGGGGGGGGGAGGGGATCTAACTATGGCTACACCTTC
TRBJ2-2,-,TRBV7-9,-,CASSFWSGNTGELFF,TGTGCCAGCAGCTTCTGGTCGGGAAACACCGGGGAGCTGTTTTTT
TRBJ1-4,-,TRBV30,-,CAWSSTNEKLFF,TGTGCCTGGTCCTCAACTAATGAAAAACTGTTTTTT
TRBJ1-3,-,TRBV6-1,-,CASSPTDRNTIYF,TGTGCCAGCAGTCCCACAGATCGAAACACCATATATTTT
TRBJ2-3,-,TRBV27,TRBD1,CASSLIRTGGKDTQYF,TGTGCCAGCAGTTTAATCAGGACAGGGGGCAAGGATACGCAGTATTTT
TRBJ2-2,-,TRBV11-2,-,CASSLNSALRTGELFF,TGTGCCAGCAGCTTAAATTCAGCGCTCCGCACCGGGGAGCTGTTTTTT
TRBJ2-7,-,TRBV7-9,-,CASSLAGASEVDEQYF,TGTGCCAGCAGCTTAGCAGGGGCTTCTGAGGTCGACGAGCAGTACTTC
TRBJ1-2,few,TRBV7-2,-,CASKKGGEGYHGYTF,TGTGCCAGCAAAAAGGGCGGGGAGGGGTATCATGGCTACACCTTC
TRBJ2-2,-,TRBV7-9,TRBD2,CASSSPPTSGRLTGELFF,TGTGCCAGCAGCTCGCCGCCGACTAGCGGGAGACTCACCGGGGAGCTGTTTTTT
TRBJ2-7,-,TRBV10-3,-,CAISGRGRAYEQYF,TGTGCCATCAGTGGTCGAGGCAGGGCCTACGAGCAGTACTTC
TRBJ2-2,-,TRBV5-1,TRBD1,CASSHRGLLTGELFF,TGCGCCAGCAGCCACAGGGGCTTGTTGACCGGGGAGCTGTTTTTT
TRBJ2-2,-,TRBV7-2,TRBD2,CASSAIRGGNTGELFF,TGTGCCAGCAGCGCTATACGGGGGGGAAACACCGGGGAGCTGTTTTTT
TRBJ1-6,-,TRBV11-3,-,CASSQDSGNSPLHF,TGTGCCAGCAGCCAAGACAGTGGCAATTCACCCCTCCACTTT
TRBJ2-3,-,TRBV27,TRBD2,CASSPLRQRGGPDTQYF,TGTGCCAGCAGCCCTCTCCGCCAGCGGGGGGGCCCGGATACGCAGTATTTT
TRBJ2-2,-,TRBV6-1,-,CASSGWVLANTGELFF,TGTGCCAGCAGTGGCTGGGTGCTAGCGAACACCGGGGAGCTGTTTTTT
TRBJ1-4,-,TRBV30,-,CAWSAAGLSNEKLFF,TGTGCCTGGAGTGCCGCTGGGCTTTCTAATGAAAAACTGTTTTTT
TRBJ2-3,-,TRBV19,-,CASSWGSGNADTQYF,TGTGCCAGTAGTTGGGGTAGCGGAAACGCGGATACGCAGTATTTT
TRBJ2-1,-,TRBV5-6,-,CASSFGSVAYNEQFF,TGTGCCAGCAGCTTCGGTAGTGTCGCCTACAATGAGCAGTTCTTC
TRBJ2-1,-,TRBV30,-,CAWRWRGRLNEQFF,TGTGCCTGGAGGTGGCGAGGCCGTCTGAATGAGCAGTTCTTC
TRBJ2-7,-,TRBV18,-,CASSPYRQVSYEQYF,TGTGCCAGCTCACCCTATCGACAGGTCTCCTACGAGCAGTACTTC
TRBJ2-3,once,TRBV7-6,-,CASSLSSSGSTDTQYF,TGTGCCAGCAGCTTATCGTCCTCGGGGAGCACAGATACGCAGTATTTT
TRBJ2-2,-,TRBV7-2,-,CASSLQADQRLNTGELFF,TGTGCCAGCAGCTTGCAAGCGGACCAACGTCTGAACACCGGGGAGCTGTTTTTT
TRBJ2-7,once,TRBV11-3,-,CASSLGEPPYEQYF,TGTGCCAGCAGCTTAGGGGAGCCGCCCTACGAGCAGTACTTC
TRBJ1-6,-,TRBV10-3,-,CAISESWSSYNSPLHF,TGTGCCATCAGTGAGTCCTGGAGCTCCTATAATTCACCCCTCCACTTT